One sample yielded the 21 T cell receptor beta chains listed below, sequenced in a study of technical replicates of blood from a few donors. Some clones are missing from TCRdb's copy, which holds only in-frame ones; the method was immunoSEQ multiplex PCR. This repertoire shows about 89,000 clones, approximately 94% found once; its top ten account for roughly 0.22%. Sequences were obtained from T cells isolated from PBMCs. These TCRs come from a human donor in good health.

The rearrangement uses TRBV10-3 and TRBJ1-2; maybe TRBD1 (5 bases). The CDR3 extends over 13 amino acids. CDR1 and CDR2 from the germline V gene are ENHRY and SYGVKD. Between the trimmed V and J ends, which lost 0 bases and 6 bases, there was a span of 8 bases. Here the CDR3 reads CAISESGVNGYTF. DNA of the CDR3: TGTGCCATCAGTGAGTCAGGGGTCAATGGCTACACCTTC.

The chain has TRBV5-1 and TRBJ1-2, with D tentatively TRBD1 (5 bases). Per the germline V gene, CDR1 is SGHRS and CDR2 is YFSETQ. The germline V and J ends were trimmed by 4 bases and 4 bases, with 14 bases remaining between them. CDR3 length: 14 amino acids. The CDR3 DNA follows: TGCGCCAGCAGCGGGGGACTAACCCCCTATGGCTACACCTTC. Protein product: CASSGGLTPYGYTF.

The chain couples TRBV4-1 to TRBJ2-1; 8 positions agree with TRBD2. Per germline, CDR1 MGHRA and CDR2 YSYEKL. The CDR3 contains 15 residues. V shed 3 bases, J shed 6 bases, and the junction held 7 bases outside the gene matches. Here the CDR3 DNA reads TGCGCCAGCAGCCAGGGCCTAGCGGGCGCCAATGAGCAGTTCTTC. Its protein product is CASSQGLAGANEQFF.

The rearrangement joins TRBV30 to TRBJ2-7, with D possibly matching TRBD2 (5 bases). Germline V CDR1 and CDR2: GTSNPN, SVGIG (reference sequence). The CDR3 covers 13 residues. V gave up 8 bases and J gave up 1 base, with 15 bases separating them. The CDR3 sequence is CALTGRGSYEQYF. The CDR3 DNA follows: TGTGCCCTAACCGGACGGGGTTCCTACGAGCAGTACTTC.

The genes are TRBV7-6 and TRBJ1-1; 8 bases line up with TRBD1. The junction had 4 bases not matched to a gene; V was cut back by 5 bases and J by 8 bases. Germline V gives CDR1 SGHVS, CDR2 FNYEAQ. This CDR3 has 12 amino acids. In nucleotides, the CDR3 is TGTGCCAGCAGCCCAGGGGGCTCGGAAGCTTTCTTT. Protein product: CASSPGGSEAFF.

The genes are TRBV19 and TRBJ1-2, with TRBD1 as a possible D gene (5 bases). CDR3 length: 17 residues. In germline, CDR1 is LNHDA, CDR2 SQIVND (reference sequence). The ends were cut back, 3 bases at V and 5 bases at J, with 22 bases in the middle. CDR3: CASSILWMAGKVYGYTF. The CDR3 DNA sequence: TGTGCCAGTAGTATTTTATGGATGGCAGGGAAGGTTTATGGCTACACCTTC.

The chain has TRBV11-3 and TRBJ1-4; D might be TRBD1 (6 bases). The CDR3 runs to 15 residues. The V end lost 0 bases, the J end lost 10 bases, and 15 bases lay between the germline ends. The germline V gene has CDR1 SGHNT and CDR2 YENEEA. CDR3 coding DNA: TGTGCCAGCAGCTTAGATGCACAGGGTTACGGAAAACTGTTTTTT. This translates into CASSLDAQGYGKLFF. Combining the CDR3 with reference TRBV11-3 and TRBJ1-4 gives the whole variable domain EAGVVQSPRYKIIEKKQPVAFWCNPISGHNTLYWYLQNLGQGPELLIRYENEEAVDDSQLPKDRFSAERLKGVDSTLKIQPAELGDSAVYLCASSLDAQGYGKLFFGSGTQLSVL.

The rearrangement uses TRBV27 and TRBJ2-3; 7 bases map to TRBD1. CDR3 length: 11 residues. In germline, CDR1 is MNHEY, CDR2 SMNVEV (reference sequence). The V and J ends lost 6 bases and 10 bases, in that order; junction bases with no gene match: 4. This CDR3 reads CASSFGTAQYF. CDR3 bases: TGTGCCAGCAGCTTCGGGACAGCGCAGTATTTT.

CDR3 region: CASSPRKTGGTDTQYF. In nucleotides, the CDR3 is TGTGCCAGCAGCCCGAGGAAAACAGGGGGCACAGATACGCAGTATTTT. This chain links TRBV7-9 with TRBJ2-3; TRBD1 matches 7 bases. CDR1 SEHNR and CDR2 FQNEAQ come from the germline V gene (reference sequence). The CDR3 has 16 residues. The J segment lost 1 base and the V segment lost 5 bases, leaving 9 bases of the junction unmatched. The entire variable domain, with the rest obtained from reference TRBV7-9 and TRBJ2-3, is as follows: DTGVSQNPRHKITKRGQNVTFRCDPISEHNRLYWYRQTLGQGPEFLTYFQNEAQLEKSRLLSDRFSAERPKGSFSTLEIQRTEQGDSAMYLCASSPRKTGGTDTQYFGPGTRLTVL.

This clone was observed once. This chain's CDR3 is CASSTKGEVRTEAFF. DNA of the CDR3: TGTGCCAGTAGTACCAAAGGGGAGGTCCGCACTGAAGCTTTCTTT. The gene calls are TRBV19 and TRBJ1-1, with D possibly TRBD1 on 5 matching bases. Trimming shortened V by 4 bases and J by 4 bases, and 16 bases separated the two germline ends. The CDR3 contains 15 residues. Germline V gene lookup returns CDR1 LNHDA and CDR2 SQIVND (reference sequence).

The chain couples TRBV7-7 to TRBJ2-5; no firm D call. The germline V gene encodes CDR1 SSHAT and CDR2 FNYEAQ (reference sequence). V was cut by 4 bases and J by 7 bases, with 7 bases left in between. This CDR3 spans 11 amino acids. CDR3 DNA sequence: TGTGCCAGCAGCTCCCGAGGGACCCAGTACTTC. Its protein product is CASSSRGTQYF.

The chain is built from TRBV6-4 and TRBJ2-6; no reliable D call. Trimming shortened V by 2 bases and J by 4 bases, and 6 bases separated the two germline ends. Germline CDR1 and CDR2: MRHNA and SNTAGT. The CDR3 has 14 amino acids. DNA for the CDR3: TGTGCCAGCAGTGACAGCCCCGGGGCCAACGTCCTGACTTTC. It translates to CASSDSPGANVLTF.

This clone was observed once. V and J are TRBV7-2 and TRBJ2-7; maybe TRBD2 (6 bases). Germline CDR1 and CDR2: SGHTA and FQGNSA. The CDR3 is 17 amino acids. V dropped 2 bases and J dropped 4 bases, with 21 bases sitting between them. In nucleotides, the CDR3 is TGTGCCAGCAGCTTATTTCCTCCTAGCGTCGGATTATACGAGCAGTACTTC. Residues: CASSLFPPSVGLYEQYF.

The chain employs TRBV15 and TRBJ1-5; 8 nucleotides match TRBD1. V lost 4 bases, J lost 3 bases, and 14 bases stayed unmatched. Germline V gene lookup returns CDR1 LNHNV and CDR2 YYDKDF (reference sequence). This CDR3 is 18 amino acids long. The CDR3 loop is CATSMWGRLTGDNQPQHF. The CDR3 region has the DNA TGTGCCACCAGCATGTGGGGGCGGTTGACAGGGGACAATCAGCCCCAGCATTTT.

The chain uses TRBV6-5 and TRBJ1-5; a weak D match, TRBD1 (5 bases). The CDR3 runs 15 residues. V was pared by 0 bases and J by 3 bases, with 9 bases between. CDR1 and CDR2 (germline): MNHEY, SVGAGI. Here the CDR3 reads CASSYSQANNQPQHF. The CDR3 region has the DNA TGTGCCAGCAGTTACTCACAGGCGAACAATCAGCCCCAGCATTTT.

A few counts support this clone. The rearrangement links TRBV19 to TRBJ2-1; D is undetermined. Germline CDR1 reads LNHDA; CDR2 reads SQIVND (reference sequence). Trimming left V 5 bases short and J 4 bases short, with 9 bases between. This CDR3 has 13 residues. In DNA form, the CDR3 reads TGTGCCAGTAGTTTAGGGCAGTACAATGAGCAGTTCTTC. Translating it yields CASSLGQYNEQFF. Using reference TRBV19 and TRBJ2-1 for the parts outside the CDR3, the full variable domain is DGGITQSPKYLFRKEGQNVTLSCEQNLNHDAMYWYRQDPGQGLRLIYYSQIVNDFQKGDIAEGYSVSREKKESFPLTVTSAQKNPTAFYLCASSLGQYNEQFFGPGTRLTVL.

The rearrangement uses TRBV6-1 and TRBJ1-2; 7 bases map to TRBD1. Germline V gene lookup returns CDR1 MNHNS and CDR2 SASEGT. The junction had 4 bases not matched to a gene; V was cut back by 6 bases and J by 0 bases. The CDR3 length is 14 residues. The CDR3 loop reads CASRTGIANYGYTF. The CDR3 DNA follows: TGTGCCAGCAGGACAGGGATAGCTAACTATGGCTACACCTTC.

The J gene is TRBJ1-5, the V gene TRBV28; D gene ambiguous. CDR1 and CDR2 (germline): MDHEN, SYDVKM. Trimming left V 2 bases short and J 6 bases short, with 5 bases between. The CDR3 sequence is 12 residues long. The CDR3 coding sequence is TGTGCCAGCAGTTTACCCCGTCAGCCCCAGCATTTT. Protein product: CASSLPRQPQHF.

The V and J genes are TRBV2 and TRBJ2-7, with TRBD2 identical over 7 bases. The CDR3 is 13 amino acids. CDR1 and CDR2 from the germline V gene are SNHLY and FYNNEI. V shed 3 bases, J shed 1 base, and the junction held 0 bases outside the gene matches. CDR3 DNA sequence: TGTGCCAGCAGTGACGGGGGGTCCTACGAGCAGTACTTC. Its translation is CASSDGGSYEQYF.

The CDR3 sequence is CASSFSGGAPYNEQFF. The CDR3 DNA is TGTGCCAGCAGCTTTTCTGGCGGGGCCCCTTACAATGAGCAGTTCTTC. The chain is built from TRBV7-2 and TRBJ2-1, with D possibly matching TRBD2 (6 bases). Germline lookup yields CDR1 SGHTA and CDR2 FQGNSA. This CDR3 comprises 16 residues. V lost 3 bases and J 4 bases, leaving 16 bases between the germline ends.

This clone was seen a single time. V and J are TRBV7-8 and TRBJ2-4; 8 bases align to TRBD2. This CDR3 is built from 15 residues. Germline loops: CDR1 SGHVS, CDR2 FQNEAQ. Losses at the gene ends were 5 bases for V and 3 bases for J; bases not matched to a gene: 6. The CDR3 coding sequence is TGTGCCAGCAGCCCGCTAGCGGGCAACAAAAACATTCAGTACTTC. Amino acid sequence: CASSPLAGNKNIQYF.